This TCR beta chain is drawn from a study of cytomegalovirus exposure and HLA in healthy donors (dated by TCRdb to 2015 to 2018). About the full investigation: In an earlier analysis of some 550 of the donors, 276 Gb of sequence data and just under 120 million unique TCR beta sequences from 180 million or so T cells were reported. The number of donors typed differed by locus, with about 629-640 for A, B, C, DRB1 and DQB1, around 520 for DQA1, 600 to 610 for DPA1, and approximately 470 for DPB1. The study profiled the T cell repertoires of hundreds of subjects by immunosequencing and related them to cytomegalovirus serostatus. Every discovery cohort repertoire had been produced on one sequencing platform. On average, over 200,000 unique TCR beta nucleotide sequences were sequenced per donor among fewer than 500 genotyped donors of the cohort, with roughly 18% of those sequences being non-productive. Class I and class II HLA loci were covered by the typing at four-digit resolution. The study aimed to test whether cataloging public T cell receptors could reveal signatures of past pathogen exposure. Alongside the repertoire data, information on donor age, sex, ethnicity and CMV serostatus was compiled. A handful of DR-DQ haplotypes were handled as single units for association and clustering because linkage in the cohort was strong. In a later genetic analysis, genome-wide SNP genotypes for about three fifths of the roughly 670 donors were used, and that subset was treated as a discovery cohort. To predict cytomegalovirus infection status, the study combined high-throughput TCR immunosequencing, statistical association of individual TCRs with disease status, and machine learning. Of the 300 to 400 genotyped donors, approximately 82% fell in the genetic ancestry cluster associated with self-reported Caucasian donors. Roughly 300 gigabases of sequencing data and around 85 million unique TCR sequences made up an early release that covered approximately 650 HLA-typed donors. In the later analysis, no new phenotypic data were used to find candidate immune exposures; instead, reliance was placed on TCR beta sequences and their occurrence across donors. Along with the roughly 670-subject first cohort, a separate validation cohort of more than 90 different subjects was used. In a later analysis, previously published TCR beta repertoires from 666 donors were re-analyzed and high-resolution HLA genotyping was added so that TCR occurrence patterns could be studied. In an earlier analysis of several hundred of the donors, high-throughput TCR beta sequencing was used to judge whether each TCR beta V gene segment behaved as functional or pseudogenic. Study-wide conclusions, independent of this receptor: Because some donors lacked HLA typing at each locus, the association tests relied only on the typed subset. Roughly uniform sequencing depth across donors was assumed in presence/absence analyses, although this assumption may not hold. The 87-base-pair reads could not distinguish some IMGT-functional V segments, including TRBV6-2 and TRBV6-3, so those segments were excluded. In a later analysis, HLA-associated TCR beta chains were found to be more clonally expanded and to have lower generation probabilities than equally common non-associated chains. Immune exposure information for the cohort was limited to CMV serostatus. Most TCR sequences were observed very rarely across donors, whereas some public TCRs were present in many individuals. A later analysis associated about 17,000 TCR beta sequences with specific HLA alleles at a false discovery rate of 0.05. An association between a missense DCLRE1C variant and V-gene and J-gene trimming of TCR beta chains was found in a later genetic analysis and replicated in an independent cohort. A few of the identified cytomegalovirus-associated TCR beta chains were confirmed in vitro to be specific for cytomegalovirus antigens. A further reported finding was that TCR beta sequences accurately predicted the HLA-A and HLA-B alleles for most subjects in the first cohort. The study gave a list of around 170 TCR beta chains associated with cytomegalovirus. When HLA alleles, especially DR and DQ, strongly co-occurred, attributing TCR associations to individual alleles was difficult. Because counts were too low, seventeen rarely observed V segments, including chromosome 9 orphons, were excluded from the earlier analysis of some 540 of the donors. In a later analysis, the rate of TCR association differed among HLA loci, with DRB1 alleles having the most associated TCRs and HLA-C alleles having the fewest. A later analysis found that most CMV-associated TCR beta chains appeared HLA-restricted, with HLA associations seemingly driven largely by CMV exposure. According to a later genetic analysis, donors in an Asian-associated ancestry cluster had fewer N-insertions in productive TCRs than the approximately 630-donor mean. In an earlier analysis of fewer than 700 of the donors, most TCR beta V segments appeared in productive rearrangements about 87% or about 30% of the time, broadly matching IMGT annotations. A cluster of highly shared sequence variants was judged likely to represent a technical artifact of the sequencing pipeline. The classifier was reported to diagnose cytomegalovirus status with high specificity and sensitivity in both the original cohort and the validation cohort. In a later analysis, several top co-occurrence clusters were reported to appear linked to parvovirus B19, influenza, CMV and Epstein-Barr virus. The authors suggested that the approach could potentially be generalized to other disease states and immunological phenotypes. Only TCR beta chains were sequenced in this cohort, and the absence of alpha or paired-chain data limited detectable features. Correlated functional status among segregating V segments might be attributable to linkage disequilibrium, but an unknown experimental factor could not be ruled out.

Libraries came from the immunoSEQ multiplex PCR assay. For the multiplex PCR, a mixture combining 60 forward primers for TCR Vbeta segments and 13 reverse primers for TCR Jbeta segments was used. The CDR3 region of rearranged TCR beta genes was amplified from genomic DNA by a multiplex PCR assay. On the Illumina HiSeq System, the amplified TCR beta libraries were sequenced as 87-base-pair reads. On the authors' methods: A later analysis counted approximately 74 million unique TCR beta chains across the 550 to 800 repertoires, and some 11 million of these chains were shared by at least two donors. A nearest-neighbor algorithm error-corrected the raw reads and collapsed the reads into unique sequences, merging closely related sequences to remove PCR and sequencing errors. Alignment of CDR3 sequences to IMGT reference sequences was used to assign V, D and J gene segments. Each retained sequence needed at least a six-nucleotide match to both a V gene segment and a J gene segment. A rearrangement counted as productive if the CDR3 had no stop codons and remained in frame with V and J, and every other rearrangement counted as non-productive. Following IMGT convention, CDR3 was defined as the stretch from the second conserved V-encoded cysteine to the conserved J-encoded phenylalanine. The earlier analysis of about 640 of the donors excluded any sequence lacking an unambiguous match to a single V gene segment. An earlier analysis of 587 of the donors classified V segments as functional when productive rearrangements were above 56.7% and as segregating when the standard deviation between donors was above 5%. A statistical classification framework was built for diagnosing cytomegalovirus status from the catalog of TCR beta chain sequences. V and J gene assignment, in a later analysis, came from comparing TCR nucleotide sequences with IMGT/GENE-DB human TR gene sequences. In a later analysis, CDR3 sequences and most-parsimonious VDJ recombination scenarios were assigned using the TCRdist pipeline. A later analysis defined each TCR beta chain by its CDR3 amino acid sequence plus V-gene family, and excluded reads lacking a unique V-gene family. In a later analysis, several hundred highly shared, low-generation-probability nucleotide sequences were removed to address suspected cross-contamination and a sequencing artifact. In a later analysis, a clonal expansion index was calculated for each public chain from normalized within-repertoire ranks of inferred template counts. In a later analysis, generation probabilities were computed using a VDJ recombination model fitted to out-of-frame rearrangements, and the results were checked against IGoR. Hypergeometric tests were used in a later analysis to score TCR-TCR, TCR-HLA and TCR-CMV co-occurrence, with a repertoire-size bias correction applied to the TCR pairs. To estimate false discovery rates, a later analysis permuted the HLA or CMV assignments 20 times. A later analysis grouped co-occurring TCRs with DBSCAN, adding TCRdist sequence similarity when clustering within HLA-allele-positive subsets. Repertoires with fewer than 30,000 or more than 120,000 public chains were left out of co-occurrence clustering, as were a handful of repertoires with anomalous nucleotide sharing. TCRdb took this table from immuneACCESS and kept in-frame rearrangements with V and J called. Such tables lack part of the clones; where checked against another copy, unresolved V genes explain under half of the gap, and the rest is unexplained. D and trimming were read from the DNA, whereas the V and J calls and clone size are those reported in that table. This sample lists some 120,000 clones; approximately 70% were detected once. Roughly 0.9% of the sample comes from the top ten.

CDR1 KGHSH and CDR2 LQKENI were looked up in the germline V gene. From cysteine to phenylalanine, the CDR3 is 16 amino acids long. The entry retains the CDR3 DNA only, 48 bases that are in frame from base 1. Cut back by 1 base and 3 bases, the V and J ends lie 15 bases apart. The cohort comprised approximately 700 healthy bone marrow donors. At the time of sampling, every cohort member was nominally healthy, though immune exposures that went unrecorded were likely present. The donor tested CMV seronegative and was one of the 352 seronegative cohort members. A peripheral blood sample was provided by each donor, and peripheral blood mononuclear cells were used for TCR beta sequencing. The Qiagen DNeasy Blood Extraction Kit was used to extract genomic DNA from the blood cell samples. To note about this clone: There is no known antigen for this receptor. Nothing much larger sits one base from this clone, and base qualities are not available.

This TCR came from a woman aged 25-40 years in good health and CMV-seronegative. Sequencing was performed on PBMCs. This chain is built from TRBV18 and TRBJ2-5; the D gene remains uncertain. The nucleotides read TGTGCCAGCTCACCACTGTCAACCCGGTCAAAAGAGACCCAGTACTTC. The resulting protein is CASSPLSTRSKETQYF. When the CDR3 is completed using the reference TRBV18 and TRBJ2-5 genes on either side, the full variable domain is NAGVMQNPRHLVRRRGQEARLRCSPMKGHSHVYWYRQLPEEGLKFMVYLQKENIIDESGMPKERFSAEFPKEGPSILRIQQVVRGDSAAYFCASSPLSTRSKETQYFGPGTRLLVL.